Sequencing of this T cell receptor (beta chain) was carried out in a study of T-cell memory formation after mild COVID-19. About the research overall: Largely donor-specific TCR clusters were found.

UMIs and sample barcodes were carried by the TCR alpha and TCR beta cDNA libraries that 5'RACE produced using constant-segment primers. TCRdb re-called the 5' RACE reads through MiXCR, storing one row per CDR3 protein. The sample has some 290,000 distinct CDR3 sequences, about 17% seen once. Germline values: CDR1 LGHNA, CDR2 YSLEER. The CDR3 loop spans 14 amino acids. Germline trimming cut 4 bases from V and 7 bases from J; bases unmatched to any gene: 6. A few counts support this clonotype. Its antigen is still unknown. Study-wide results and caveats: Clones that contracted from day 15 to 85 had balanced CD4/CD8; later expanders were CD4+ biased.

This TCR came from a man between 18 and 29 years old who had mild COVID-19 (a few samples of this study predate the infection). Cell type and time point are not known. The sample comprised PBMCs or a T cell subset sorted from them (not recorded which). The gene calls are TRBV4-3 and TRBJ1-5; TRBD1 matches at 8 bases. The CDR3 DNA reads as TGCGCCAGCAGCCCCGGACAGGGAAGCCAGCCCCAGCATTTT. Its protein product is CASSPGQGSQPQHF.